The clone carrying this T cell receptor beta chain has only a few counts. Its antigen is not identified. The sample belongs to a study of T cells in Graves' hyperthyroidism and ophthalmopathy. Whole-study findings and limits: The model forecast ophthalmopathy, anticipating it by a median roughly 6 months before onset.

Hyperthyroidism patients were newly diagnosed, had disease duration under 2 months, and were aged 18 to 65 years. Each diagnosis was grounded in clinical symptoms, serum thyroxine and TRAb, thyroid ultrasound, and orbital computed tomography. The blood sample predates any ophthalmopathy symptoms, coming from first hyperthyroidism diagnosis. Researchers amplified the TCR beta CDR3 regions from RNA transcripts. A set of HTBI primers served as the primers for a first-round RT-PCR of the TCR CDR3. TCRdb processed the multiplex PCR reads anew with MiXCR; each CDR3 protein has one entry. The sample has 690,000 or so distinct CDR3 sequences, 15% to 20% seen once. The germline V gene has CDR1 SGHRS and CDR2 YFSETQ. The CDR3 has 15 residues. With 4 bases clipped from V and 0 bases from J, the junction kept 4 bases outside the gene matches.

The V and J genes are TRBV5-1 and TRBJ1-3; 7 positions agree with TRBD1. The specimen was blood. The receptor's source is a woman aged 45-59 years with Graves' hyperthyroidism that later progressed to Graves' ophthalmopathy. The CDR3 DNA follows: TGCGCCAGCAGCCTGGACAGGACCTCTGGAAACACCATATATTTT. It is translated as CASSLDRTSGNTIYF. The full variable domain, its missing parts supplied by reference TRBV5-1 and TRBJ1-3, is KAGVTQTPRYLIKTRGQQVTLSCSPISGHRSVSWYQQTPGQGLQFLFEYFSETQRNKGNFPGRFSGRQFSNSRSEMNVSTLELGDSALYLCASSLDRTSGNTIYFGEGSWLTVV.